Listed here are 21 T cell receptor beta chains from one sample, sequenced in a study of shared clonotypes between healthy human individuals. Repertoires were generated with immunoSEQ multiplex PCR, while TCRdb's copy carries only in-frame clones and drops some. The sample includes 2 million to 2.5 million clones, approximately 95% of them seen just once. Sequenced sample: naive CD4+ T cells sorted from blood. Sample subset: CD45RA+ positively selected. The receptor source for this set is a man between 18 and 29 years old in good health.

The rearrangement joins TRBV10-1 to TRBJ1-2; the D gene is possibly TRBD1 (5 bases). CDR1 and CDR2 (germline): WNHNN, SYGVQD (reference sequence). V lost 6 bases to trimming and J lost 2 bases, with 10 bases between them. This CDR3 comprises 13 residues. For the CDR3, the DNA is TGCGCCAGCAGCAAGGGACTGAACTATGGCTACACCTTC. It codes for CASSKGLNYGYTF.

The chain couples TRBV19 to TRBJ2-7, with a possible D match to TRBD1 (5 bases). CDR1 and CDR2 from the germline V gene are LNHDA and SQIVND (reference sequence). The CDR3 length is 15 residues. The V end was cut by 9 bases, the J end by 2 bases, with 20 bases between. CDR3 sequence (DNA): TGTGCCAGCAGAGCTACAGGACCCGGAACCTACGAGCAGTACTTC. Protein: CASRATGPGTYEQYF.

J is TRBJ2-5 and V is TRBV19; 7 bases align to TRBD1. The V segment lost 3 bases and the J segment 3 bases; nucleotides outside the gene matches: 4. The germline V gene encodes CDR1 LNHDA and CDR2 SQIVND (reference sequence). This CDR3 has 14 amino acids. The CDR3 protein is CASSMRGGEETQYF. The DNA of the CDR3 is TGTGCCAGTAGTATGAGAGGGGGCGAAGAGACCCAGTACTTC.

Remarks on this clone: The junction does not match germline at one end; this may be a read error. This sequence joins TRBV7-7 and TRBJ1-1; 7 bases match TRBD1. The CDR3 consists of 14 residues. CDR1 is SSHAT and CDR2 is FNYEAQ in the germline V gene (reference sequence). DNA of the CDR3: TGTGCTAGCAGACCCGACAGGGTGGGAACTGAAGCTTTCTTT. Protein: CASRPDRVGTEAFF.

In regard to this clone: Distinct nucleotide sequences in the sample also encode this CDR3. This rearrangement joins TRBV5-1 to TRBJ2-1; TRBD1 agrees at 8 bases. Trimming at V came to 0 bases and at J to 7 bases, leaving 6 bases not matched to a gene. The CDR3 runs to 15 residues. Germline V lookup: CDR1 SGHRS, CDR2 YFSETQ. The CDR3 coding sequence is TGCGCCAGCAGCTTGGCAGGACAGGGTGAAAATGAGCAGTTCTTC. Its translation: CASSLAGQGENEQFF.

The CDR3 protein is CASSFRRTAYGYTF. The CDR3, as DNA: TGTGCCAGCAGCTTCCGGAGGACAGCCTATGGCTACACCTTC. The rearrangement links TRBV11-2 to TRBJ1-2; possible D gene TRBD1, 6 bases. Germline assignment: CDR1 SGHAT and CDR2 FQNNGV. This CDR3 is 14 amino acids long. V gave up 3 bases and J gave up 4 bases, with 12 bases separating them.

The chain employs TRBV5-4 and TRBJ2-1; TRBD2 aligns across 11 bases. CDR1 SGHNT and CDR2 YYREEE come from the germline V gene (reference sequence). The CDR3 sequence is 17 residues long. V was clipped by 3 bases and J by 5 bases; unmatched bases: 10. CDR3 sequence (DNA): TGTGCCAGCAGCTCTAGCGGGAGGCTCTTCGGGAACAATGAGCAGTTCTTC. This gives the protein CASSSSGRLFGNNEQFF.

V is TRBV5-1 and J is TRBJ1-5, with TRBD1 identical over 8 bases. V shed 4 bases, J shed 6 bases, and the junction held 6 bases outside the gene matches. CDR3 length: 14 amino acids. Germline V CDR1 and CDR2: SGHRS, YFSETQ. In nucleotides, the CDR3 is TGCGCCAGCAGCCAGGGGGCGGAAGGTCAGCCCCAGCATTTT. It translates to CASSQGAEGQPQHF.

The chain carries TRBV6-5 and TRBJ1-2, with 8 bases identical to TRBD1. V was pared by 6 bases and J by 4 bases, with 4 bases of the junction left unmatched. Per the germline V gene, CDR1 is MNHEY and CDR2 is SVGAGI. The CDR3 loop spans 13 amino acids. In DNA form, the CDR3 reads TGTGCCAGCAGGGGGGGACAGGCCTATGGCTACACCTTC. Amino acid sequence: CASRGGQAYGYTF.

V usage is TRBV5-1 and J usage is TRBJ2-1; either TRBD1 or TRBD2 may supply D (5 bases each). This CDR3 comprises 12 residues. The germline gives CDR1 SGHRS, CDR2 YFSETQ. V lost 4 bases and J 5 bases, leaving 7 bases between the germline ends. The CDR3 region is CASSRDDNEQFF. The CDR3 bases are TGCGCCAGCAGCCGGGACGACAATGAGCAGTTCTTC.

The rearrangement links TRBV28 to TRBJ1-6, with D unclear. The germline gives CDR1 MDHEN, CDR2 SYDVKM. Trimming stripped 9 bases from V and 7 bases from J, with 16 bases between. The length of the CDR3 is 14 residues. As DNA, the CDR3 is TGTGCCAGTCGGGCCTCCCTGTCCAATTCACCCCTCCACTTT. Residues: CASRASLSNSPLHF.

The chain is built from TRBV10-2 and TRBJ1-1; a possible D gene is TRBD1 (5 bases). The CDR3 has 12 residues. V lost 6 bases and J 1 base, leaving 6 bases between the germline ends. CDR1 WSHSY and CDR2 SAAADI come from the germline V gene. The CDR3 DNA reads TGCGCCAGCAGGGGGGGGAACACTGAAGCTTTCTTT. It specifies CASRGGNTEAFF.

The V gene is TRBV4-1, the J gene TRBJ1-3, with D possibly TRBD1 on 6 matching bases. The ends were cut back, 0 bases at V and 3 bases at J, with 21 bases in the middle. Germline V gene lookup returns CDR1 MGHRA and CDR2 YSYEKL. The CDR3 is 19 residues long. The CDR3 loop reads CASSQDKGDPTGFGNTIYF. As DNA, the CDR3 is TGCGCCAGCAGCCAAGATAAAGGGGACCCGACAGGCTTTGGAAACACCATATATTTT.

This chain joins TRBV2 and TRBJ1-5; D gene unclear. CDR1 SNHLY and CDR2 FYNNEI come from the germline V gene. The CDR3 spans 15 residues. V was trimmed by 1 base and J by 2 bases, leaving 9 bases between them. This CDR3 is CASSEGGERNQPQHF. Written as DNA, the CDR3 is TGTGCCAGCAGTGAAGGTGGAGAGCGCAATCAGCCCCAGCATTTT.

This sequence joins TRBV5-1 and TRBJ1-2; D is unresolved. This CDR3 region has 13 residues. Germline CDR1 reads SGHRS; CDR2 reads YFSETQ. The V end was cut by 0 bases, the J end by 10 bases, with 13 bases between. The CDR3 loop is CASSLGGPEAYTF. The CDR3 DNA reads as TGCGCCAGCAGCTTGGGCGGTCCCGAAGCCTACACCTTC.

DNA for the CDR3: TGCGCCAGCAGCCAAGAGACAGGGCGGGGTGCCGGGGAGCTGTTTTTT. Its translation is CASSQETGRGAGELFF. The V and J genes are TRBV4-3 and TRBJ2-2, with D possibly TRBD1 on 7 matching bases. Germline V gene sequence: CDR1 LGHNA, CDR2 YSLEER. This CDR3 contains 16 residues. The ends were cut back, 0 bases at V and 6 bases at J, with 14 bases in the middle.

The genes are TRBV6-5 and TRBJ1-2; weak D call: TRBD1 (6 bases). Germline CDR1 reads MNHEY; CDR2 reads SVGAGI. Trimming left V 0 bases short and J 0 bases short, with 11 bases between. CDR3 length: 16 amino acids. CDR3 nucleotide sequence: TGTGCCAGCAGTTACTCTTGGGACACTTCTAACTATGGCTACACCTTC. Translating it yields CASSYSWDTSNYGYTF.

The chain carries TRBV5-4 and TRBJ1-6, with D possibly matching TRBD1 (6 bases). Germline-derived CDR1 and CDR2 are SGHNT and YYREEE (reference sequence). CDR3 length equals 17 residues. Trimming shortened V by 0 bases and J by 7 bases, and 17 bases separated the two germline ends. CDR3 region: CASSLAGGRETNSPLHF. CDR3 DNA sequence: TGTGCCAGCAGCTTGGCCGGGGGCAGGGAGACCAATTCACCCCTCCACTTT.

The V and J genes are TRBV30 and TRBJ1-2; D gene ambiguous. Germline V lookup: CDR1 GTSNPN, CDR2 SVGIG (reference sequence). V lost 1 base, J lost 7 bases, and 13 bases lay in between. CDR3 length equals 13 residues. CDR3 sequence: CAWSGQPRGGYTF. CDR3 DNA: TGTGCCTGGAGTGGACAACCGCGGGGTGGCTACACCTTC.

This sequence joins TRBV2 and TRBJ2-2; 9 nucleotides line up with TRBD2. Unmatched junction bases numbered 7, after V lost 5 bases and J lost 3 bases. CDR1 and CDR2 (germline): SNHLY, FYNNEI. The CDR3 spans 16 residues. CDR3 bases: TGTGCCAGCAGTTTTAGCGGGGGATTTGACACCGGGGAGCTGTTTTTT. It translates to CASSFSGGFDTGELFF.

V gene TRBV30 combines with J gene TRBJ1-1, with D possibly TRBD1 on 5 matching bases. Trimming stripped 1 base from V and 3 bases from J, with 15 bases between. Germline V gene sequence: CDR1 GTSNPN, CDR2 SVGIG (reference sequence). This CDR3 has 15 amino acids. CDR3 amino acids: CAWSAELVGDTEAFF. CDR3 DNA sequence: TGTGCCTGGAGTGCAGAGTTGGTAGGGGACACTGAAGCTTTCTTT.